The source of this T cell receptor beta chain is a study of cytomegalovirus exposure and HLA in healthy donors. Study-level findings and limits: Most CMV-associated TCR beta chains were later found to appear HLA-restricted. V- and J-gene trimming in TCR beta was tied to a missense DCLRE1C variant by an analysis performed later. Earlier results showed most TCR beta V segments being productive about 87% or about 30% of the time.

Primers: 60 Vbeta forward and 13 Jbeta reverse. Profiling relied on immunoSEQ multiplex PCR, and the TCRdb table lists in-frame clones only, not all of them. This table holds some 160,000 clones, nearly 85% found once. Each donor was healthy, and each was a bone marrow donor. A word on this clone: Its antigen remains unidentified.

V was trimmed by 1 base and J by 0 bases, leaving 11 bases between them. Per germline, CDR1 SGHKS and CDR2 YYEKEE (reference sequence). The CDR3 runs 16 residues. This receptor was obtained from a male donor in good health and CMV-seronegative. Sequenced material: PBMCs. The chain carries TRBV5-5 and TRBJ1-3; TRBD1 is a possible D gene (5 bases). CDR3 loop: CASSLFQDISGNTIYF. The CDR3 DNA sequence: TGTGCCAGCAGCTTGTTCCAGGACATCTCTGGAAACACCATATATTTT.